What follows are 2 T cell receptor beta chains derived from one specimen sequenced in a study of early T cells in non-severe SARS-CoV-2 infection. TCRdb re-called the 5' RACE reads with MiXCR, one entry per CDR3 protein. Among around 86,000 distinct CDR3 sequences, 14% to 15% were seen once, and the ten largest hold 0.45% to 0.75%. Sequencing used whole blood. These receptors all stem from an adult who was a healthcare worker with PCR-confirmed SARS-CoV-2 infection or an uninfected control (not recorded which).

The chain combines TRBV6-5 with TRBJ1-1; 9 bases agree with TRBD1. Germline CDR1 reads MNHEY; CDR2 reads SVGAGI. With 5 bases clipped from V and 6 bases from J, the junction kept 4 bases outside the gene matches. CDR3 size: 13 residues. CDR3 sequence reads: CASSAHRGPEAFF. CDR3 nucleotide sequence: TGTGCCAGCAGTGCCCACAGGGGGCCTGAAGCTTTCTTT.

This chain joins TRBV5-1 and TRBJ1-1; no clear D. The germline gives CDR1 SGHRS, CDR2 YFSETQ. This CDR3 is built from 15 residues. V shed 0 bases and J shed 1 base, with 10 bases lying between them. The DNA for the CDR3 is TGCGCCAGCAGCTTGGACGGGAATAAGAACACTGAAGCTTTCTTT. This codes for CASSLDGNKNTEAFF.